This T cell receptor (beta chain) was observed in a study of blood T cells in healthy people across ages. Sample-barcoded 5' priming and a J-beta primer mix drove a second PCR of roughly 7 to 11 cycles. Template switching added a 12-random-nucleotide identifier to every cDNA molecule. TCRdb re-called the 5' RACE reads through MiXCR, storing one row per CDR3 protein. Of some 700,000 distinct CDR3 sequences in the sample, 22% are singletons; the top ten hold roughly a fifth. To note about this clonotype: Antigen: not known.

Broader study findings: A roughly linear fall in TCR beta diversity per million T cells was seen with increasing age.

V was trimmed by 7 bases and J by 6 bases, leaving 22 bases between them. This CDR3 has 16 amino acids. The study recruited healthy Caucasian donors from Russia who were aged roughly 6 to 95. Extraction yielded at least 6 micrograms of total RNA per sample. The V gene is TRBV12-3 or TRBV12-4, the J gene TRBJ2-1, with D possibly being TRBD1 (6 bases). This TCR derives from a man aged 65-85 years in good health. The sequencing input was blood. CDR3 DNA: TGTGCCAGCAACCAACAACAGGGAATTCCCATCAATGAGCAGTTCTTC. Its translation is CASNQQQGIPINEQFF.